This T cell receptor (beta chain) was sequenced for a study of cytomegalovirus exposure and HLA in healthy donors. PCR primers comprised 60 Vbeta and 13 Jbeta primers. Profiling relied on immunoSEQ multiplex PCR, and the TCRdb table lists in-frame clones only, not all of them. This table holds 82,000 or so clones, about 9.5% found once. The trim removed 7 bases at V and 1 base at J, leaving 4 bases unmatched. The CDR3 contains 14 residues. Germline V gene sequence: CDR1 MDHEN, CDR2 SYDVKM. The rearrangement joins TRBV28 to TRBJ1-3; TRBD1 matches at 7 bases. The sequencing sample was made of PBMCs. The clonotype originates from a man in his sixties in good health and CMV-seropositive. The CDR3 region is CASTADRSGNTIYF. For the CDR3, the DNA is TGTGCCAGCACCGCGGACAGGTCTGGAAACACCATATATTTT.